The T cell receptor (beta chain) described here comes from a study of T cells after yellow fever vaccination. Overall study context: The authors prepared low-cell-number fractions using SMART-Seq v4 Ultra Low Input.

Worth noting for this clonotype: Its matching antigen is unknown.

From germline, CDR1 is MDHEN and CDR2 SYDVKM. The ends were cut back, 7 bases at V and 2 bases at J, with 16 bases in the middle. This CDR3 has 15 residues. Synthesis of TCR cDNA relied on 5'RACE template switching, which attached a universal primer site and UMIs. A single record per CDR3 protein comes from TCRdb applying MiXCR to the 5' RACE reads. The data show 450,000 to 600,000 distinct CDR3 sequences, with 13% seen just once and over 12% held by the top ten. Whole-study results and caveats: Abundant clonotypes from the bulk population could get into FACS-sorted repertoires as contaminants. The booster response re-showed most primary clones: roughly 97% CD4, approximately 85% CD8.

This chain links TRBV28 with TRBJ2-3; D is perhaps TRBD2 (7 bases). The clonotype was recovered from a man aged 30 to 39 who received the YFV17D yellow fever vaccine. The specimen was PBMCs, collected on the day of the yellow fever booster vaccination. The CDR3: CASTSTGGYTDTQYF. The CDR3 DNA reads TGTGCCAGCACCTCAACGGGGGGCTACACAGATACGCAGTATTTT.